This TCR beta chain was captured by sequencing in a study of T cell responses to AZD1222 COVID-19 vaccine. On the study more broadly: Pooled in the analysis were second doses at about 4 or about 12 weeks.

Findings of the study overall: No repertoire was sampled before or during the peak T cell response, only after it.

Germline V lookup: CDR1 LGHDT, CDR2 YNNKEL (reference sequence). The CDR3 covers 16 residues. V lost 4 bases and J lost 6; bases outside the gene matches: 7. The protocol was immunoSEQ multiplex PCR, while the TCRdb copy is restricted to in-frame clones and leaves out a portion. The table records about 150,000 clones, approximately 85% of them present only once. On this clone itself: The target antigen is unknown.

Sequenced here: peripheral blood, sampled on day 0 of AZD1222 vaccination. The rearrangement links TRBV3-1 (or the pseudogene TRBV3-2) to TRBJ2-3, with 13 bases that match TRBD2. The TCR was taken from an adult in good health. The CDR3 loop is CASSRRLAGGGDTQYF. DNA of the CDR3: TGTGCCAGCAGCCGTCGACTAGCGGGAGGCGGGGATACGCAGTATTTT.